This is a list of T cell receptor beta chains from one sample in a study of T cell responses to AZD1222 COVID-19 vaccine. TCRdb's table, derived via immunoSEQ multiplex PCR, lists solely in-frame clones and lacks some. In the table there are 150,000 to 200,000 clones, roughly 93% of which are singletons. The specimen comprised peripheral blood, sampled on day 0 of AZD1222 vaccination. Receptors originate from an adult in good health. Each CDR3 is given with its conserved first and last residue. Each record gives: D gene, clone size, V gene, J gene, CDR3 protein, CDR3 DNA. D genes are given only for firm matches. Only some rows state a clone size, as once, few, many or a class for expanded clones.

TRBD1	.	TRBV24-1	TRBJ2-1	CATSDRQGHREFF	TGTGCCACCAGTGACCGACAGGGTCATAGGGAGTTCTTC
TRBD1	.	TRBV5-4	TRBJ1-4	CASSRGGGDRNEKLFF	TGTGCCAGCAGCCGGGGAGGGGGCGACCGTAATGAAAAACTGTTTTTT
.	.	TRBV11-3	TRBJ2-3	CASSLAGNTQYF	TGTGCCAGCAGCTTAGCTGGTAATACGCAGTATTTT
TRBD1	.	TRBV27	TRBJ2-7	CASSIGATGSNEQYF	TGTGCCAGCAGCATTGGTGCGACAGGGAGCAACGAGCAGTACTTC
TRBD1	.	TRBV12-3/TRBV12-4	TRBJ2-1	CASSFDRGEQFF	TGTGCCAGCAGCTTCGACAGGGGTGAGCAGTTCTTC
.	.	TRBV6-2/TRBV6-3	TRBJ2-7	CASSYSGPQGTLYEQYF	TGTGCCAGCAGTTACTCGGGACCACAGGGTACTCTCTACGAGCAGTACTTC
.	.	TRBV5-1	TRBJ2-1	CASSREWGEQFF	TGCGCCAGCAGCAGGGAGTGGGGGGAGCAGTTCTTC
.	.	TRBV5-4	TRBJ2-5	CASSLGYRNGQETQYF	TGTGCCAGCAGCTTAGGGTATCGTAACGGTCAAGAGACCCAGTACTTC
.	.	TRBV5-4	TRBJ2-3	CASSLGGPDTDTQYF	TGTGCCAGCAGCTTGGGAGGGCCAGACACAGATACGCAGTATTTT
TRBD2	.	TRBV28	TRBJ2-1	CASSLFTSAEQFF	TGTGCCAGCAGTTTATTTACTAGCGCCGAGCAGTTCTTC
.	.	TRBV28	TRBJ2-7	CASETPYEQYF	TGTGCCAGCGAGACACCCTACGAGCAGTACTTC
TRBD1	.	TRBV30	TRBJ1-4	CAWSPRGTGREKLFF	TGTGCCTGGAGCCCACGTGGGACAGGGAGGGAAAAACTGTTTTTT
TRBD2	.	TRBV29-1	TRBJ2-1	CSVPLAGAFYNEQFF	TGCAGCGTTCCCCTAGCGGGAGCCTTCTACAATGAGCAGTTCTTC
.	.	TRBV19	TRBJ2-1	CASSLRLQELNEQFF	TGTGCCAGTAGTTTGAGACTACAGGAATTGAATGAGCAGTTCTTC
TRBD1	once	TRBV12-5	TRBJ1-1	CASGSTGVVNTEAFF	TGTGCTAGTGGGTCTACAGGGGTCGTGAACACTGAAGCTTTCTTT
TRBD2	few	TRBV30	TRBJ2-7	CAWRRGTSRAYEQYF	TGTGCCTGGAGGAGAGGGACTAGCCGAGCCTACGAGCAGTACTTC
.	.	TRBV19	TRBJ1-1	CASSMGRGDTEAFF	TGTGCCAGTAGTATGGGTAGAGGGGATACTGAAGCTTTCTTT
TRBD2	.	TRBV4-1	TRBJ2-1	CASSQDPVGGPNEQFF	TGCGCCAGCAGCCAAGATCCGGTGGGAGGGCCCAATGAGCAGTTCTTC
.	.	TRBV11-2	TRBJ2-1	CASSFGASYNEQFF	TGTGCCAGCAGCTTTGGGGCCTCCTACAATGAGCAGTTCTTC
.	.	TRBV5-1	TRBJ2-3	CASSLAAGTGTDTQYF	TGCGCCAGCAGCTTGGCGGCTGGTACCGGCACAGATACGCAGTATTTT
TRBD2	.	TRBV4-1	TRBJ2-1	CASSHPLAGSSYNEQFF	TGCGCCAGCAGCCATCCTCTAGCGGGGAGCTCCTACAATGAGCAGTTCTTC
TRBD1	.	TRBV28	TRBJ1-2	CASNVHRGQGYTF	TGTGCCAGCAACGTCCACAGGGGGCAAGGCTACACCTTC
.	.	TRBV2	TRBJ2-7	CASSQNAYEQYF	TGTGCCAGCAGTCAAAATGCCTACGAGCAGTACTTC
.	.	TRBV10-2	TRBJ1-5	CASSEGQGGNQPQHF	TGCGCCAGCAGTGAGGGGCAGGGCGGCAATCAGCCCCAGCATTTT
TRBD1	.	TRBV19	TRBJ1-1	CASTLTGGYTEAFF	TGTGCCAGTACACTCACAGGGGGCTATACAGAAGCTTTCTTT
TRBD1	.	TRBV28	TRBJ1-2	CASRPGQAIYGYTF	TGTGCCAGCAGGCCGGGACAGGCAATATATGGCTACACCTTC
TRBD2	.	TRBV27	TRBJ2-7	CASNPSGRVARYEQYF	TGTGCCAGCAACCCTAGCGGGAGGGTAGCTCGGTACGAGCAGTACTTC
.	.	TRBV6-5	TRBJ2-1	CASSLPYNEQFF	TGTGCCAGCAGTCTCCCCTACAATGAGCAGTTCTTC
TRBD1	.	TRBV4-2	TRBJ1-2	CASSQDRDGTGFSYGYTF	TGTGCCAGCAGCCAAGATAGGGATGGGACAGGTTTTTCCTATGGCTACACCTTC
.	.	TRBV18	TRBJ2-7	CASQRGRDPSYEQYF	TGTGCCAGTCAACGGGGCCGGGACCCAAGCTACGAGCAGTACTTC
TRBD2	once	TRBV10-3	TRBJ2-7	CAISDLDLREVYEQYF	TGTGCCATCAGTGACCTCGACTTGCGGGAGGTATACGAGCAGTACTTC
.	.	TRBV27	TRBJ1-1	CASSLRALNTEAFF	TGTGCCAGCAGTTTACGAGCTTTGAACACTGAAGCTTTCTTT
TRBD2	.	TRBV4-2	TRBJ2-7	CASSQETSGGGEYEQYF	TGTGCCAGCAGCCAAGAAACCAGCGGGGGTGGGGAGTACGAGCAGTACTTC
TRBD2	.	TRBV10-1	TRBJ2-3	CASSEWTSGRSDTQYF	TGCGCCAGCAGTGAGTGGACTAGCGGGAGGTCAGATACGCAGTATTTT
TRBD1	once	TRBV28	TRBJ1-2	CASRATGSGGYTF	TGTGCCAGCAGGGCGACAGGGTCTGGTGGCTACACCTTC
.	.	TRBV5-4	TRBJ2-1	CASSLNNPGRANEQFF	TGTGCCAGCAGCTTGAATAATCCTGGCAGGGCTAATGAGCAGTTCTTC
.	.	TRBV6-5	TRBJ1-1	CASSYSTGNTEAFF	TGTGCCAGCAGTTACTCGACAGGGAACACTGAAGCTTTCTTT
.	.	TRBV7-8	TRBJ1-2	CASSPQAGGNYGYTF	TGTGCCAGCAGCCCCCAGGCTGGGGGGAACTATGGCTACACCTTC
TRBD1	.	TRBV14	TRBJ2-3	CASSQLDRSYTDTQYF	TGTGCCAGCAGCCAACTGGACAGGTCATACACAGATACGCAGTATTTT
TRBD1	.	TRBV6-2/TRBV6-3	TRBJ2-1	CASSGLQGDAYNEQFF	TGTGCCAGCAGTGGACTTCAGGGGGACGCCTACAATGAGCAGTTCTTC
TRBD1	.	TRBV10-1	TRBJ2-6	CASSPDRGQKAGANVLTF	TGCGCCAGCAGTCCAGACAGGGGGCAAAAGGCTGGGGCCAACGTCCTGACTTTC
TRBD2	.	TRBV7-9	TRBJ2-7	CASSLVLAGDWDEQYF	TGTGCCAGCAGCTTAGTCCTAGCGGGAGACTGGGACGAGCAGTACTTC
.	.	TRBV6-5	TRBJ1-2	CASSYDGQNYGYTF	TGTGCCAGCAGTTACGATGGACAGAACTATGGCTACACCTTC
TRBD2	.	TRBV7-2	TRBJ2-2	CASSASGTSGKRAGELFF	TGTGCCAGCAGCGCCTCCGGGACTAGCGGGAAGCGCGCCGGGGAGCTGTTTTTT
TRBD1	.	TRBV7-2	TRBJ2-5	CASSKGQGHETQYF	TGTGCCAGCAGCAAGGGACAGGGGCACGAGACCCAGTACTTC
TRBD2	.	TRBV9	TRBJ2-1	CASSVTMRESNEQFF	TGTGCCAGCAGCGTCACTATGCGGGAGTCAAATGAGCAGTTCTTC
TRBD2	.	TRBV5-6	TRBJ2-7	CASSAGIRGGPSEQYF	TGTGCCAGCAGCGCGGGGATTCGGGGAGGGCCGTCCGAGCAGTACTTC
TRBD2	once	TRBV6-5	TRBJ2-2	CASSTLAGVTGELFF	TGTGCCAGCAGTACACTAGCGGGAGTAACCGGGGAGCTGTTTTTT
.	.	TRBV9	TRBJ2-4	CASSVLGEDSIQYF	TGTGCCAGCAGCGTACTAGGGGAGGATAGCATTCAGTACTTC
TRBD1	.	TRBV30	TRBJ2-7	CAWSVRQGSYEQYF	TGTGCCTGGAGTGTACGACAGGGGAGCTACGAGCAGTACTTC
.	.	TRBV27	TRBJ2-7	CASSFKATSYEQYF	TGTGCCAGCAGTTTTAAGGCTACCTCCTACGAGCAGTACTTC
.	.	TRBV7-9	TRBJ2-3	CASSFPSTDTQYF	TGTGCCAGCAGCTTTCCTAGCACAGATACGCAGTATTTT
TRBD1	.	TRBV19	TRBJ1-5	CASISGTGGNQPQHF	TGTGCCAGTATCTCCGGGACAGGGGGCAATCAGCCCCAGCATTTT
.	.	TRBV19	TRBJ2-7	CASSMTAGYEQYF	TGTGCCAGTAGTATGACAGCAGGCTACGAGCAGTACTTC
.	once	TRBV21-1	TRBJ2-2	CASSKGDRDRVFFPSYTGELFF	TGTGCCAGCAGCAAAGGCGACCGGGACAGGGTCTTTTTTCCAAGCTACACCGGGGAGCTGTTTTTT
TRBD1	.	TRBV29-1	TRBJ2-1	CSVGTGYEQFF	TGCAGCGTGGGGACAGGATATGAGCAGTTCTTC